One T cell receptor (beta chain) is described in this entry. Its antigen is still unknown. Data came from immunoSEQ multiplex PCR; TCRdb stores just in-frame clones and leaves some out. This sample yields about 38,000 clones, of which just over 90% are seen a single time; 0.11% belongs to the top ten. This entry is derived from a study of regulatory dendritic cells for organ transplantation. Study observations and caveats: Of resting T cell subsets, memory CD8+ had the most alloreactive clonotypes. Regulatory dendritic cells appeared to expand memory CD8+ clones less than mature ones.

The clonotype was recovered from a human donor in good health. Input material: naive CD8+ T cells from blood. Subset noted: CD45RA+ naive T cells.

The CDR3 region is CASSLEAGVYEQYF. The CDR3 nucleotides are TGTGCCAGCAGCTTAGAGGCAGGGGTATACGAGCAGTACTTC. V gene TRBV7-6 combines with J gene TRBJ2-7, with a possible D match to TRBD1 (6 bases). CDR3 size: 14 residues. Trimming removed 1 base at V and 4 bases at J, with 11 bases between. In germline, CDR1 is SGHVS, CDR2 FNYEAQ.